This TCR beta chain was captured by sequencing in a study of OX40 agonist ivuxolimab in advanced cancers. Study-wide background: Of mixed ages from about 20 to 90 and averaging approximately 60 years, the group was roughly 83% male.

With 5 bases removed from V and 12 bases from J, the gap between germline ends came to 20 bases. This CDR3 is 14 amino acids long. Germline-derived CDR1 and CDR2 are SGHTA and FQGTGA. Here immunoSEQ multiplex PCR was the method, and the copy in TCRdb shows in-frame clones only, minus some. The data show approximately 80,000 clones, with around 90% seen just once and around 0.19% held by the top ten. V and J are TRBV7-3 and TRBJ2-1, with D hard to call. The starting material was CD4+ or CD8+ T cells sorted from blood, obtained in a trial of the OX40 agonist ivuxolimab. The sequence derives from an adult with an advanced solid tumor such as melanoma, head and neck, liver or kidney cancer. In DNA form, the CDR3 reads TGTGCCAGCAGCCCCACGAATCTGGGCGGTTCGCAGTTCTTC. It yields the protein CASSPTNLGGSQFF.